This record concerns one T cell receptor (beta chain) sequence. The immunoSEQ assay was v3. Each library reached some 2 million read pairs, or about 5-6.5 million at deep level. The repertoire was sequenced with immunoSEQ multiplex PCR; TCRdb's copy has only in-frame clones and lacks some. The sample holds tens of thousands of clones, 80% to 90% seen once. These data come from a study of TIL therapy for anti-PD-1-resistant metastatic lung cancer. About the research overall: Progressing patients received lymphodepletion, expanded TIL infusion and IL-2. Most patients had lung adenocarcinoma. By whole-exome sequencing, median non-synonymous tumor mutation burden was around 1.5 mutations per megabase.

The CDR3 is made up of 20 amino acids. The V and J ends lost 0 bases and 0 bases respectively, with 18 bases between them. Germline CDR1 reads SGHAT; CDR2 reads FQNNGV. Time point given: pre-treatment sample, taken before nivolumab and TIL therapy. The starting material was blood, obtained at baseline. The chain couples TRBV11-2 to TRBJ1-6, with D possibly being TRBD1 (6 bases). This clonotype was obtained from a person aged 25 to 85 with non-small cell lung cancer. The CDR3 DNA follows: TGTGCCAGCAGCTTAGATTTGGACAGATACTCCAGCTCCTATAATTCACCCCTCCACTTT. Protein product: CASSLDLDRYSSSYNSPLHF.